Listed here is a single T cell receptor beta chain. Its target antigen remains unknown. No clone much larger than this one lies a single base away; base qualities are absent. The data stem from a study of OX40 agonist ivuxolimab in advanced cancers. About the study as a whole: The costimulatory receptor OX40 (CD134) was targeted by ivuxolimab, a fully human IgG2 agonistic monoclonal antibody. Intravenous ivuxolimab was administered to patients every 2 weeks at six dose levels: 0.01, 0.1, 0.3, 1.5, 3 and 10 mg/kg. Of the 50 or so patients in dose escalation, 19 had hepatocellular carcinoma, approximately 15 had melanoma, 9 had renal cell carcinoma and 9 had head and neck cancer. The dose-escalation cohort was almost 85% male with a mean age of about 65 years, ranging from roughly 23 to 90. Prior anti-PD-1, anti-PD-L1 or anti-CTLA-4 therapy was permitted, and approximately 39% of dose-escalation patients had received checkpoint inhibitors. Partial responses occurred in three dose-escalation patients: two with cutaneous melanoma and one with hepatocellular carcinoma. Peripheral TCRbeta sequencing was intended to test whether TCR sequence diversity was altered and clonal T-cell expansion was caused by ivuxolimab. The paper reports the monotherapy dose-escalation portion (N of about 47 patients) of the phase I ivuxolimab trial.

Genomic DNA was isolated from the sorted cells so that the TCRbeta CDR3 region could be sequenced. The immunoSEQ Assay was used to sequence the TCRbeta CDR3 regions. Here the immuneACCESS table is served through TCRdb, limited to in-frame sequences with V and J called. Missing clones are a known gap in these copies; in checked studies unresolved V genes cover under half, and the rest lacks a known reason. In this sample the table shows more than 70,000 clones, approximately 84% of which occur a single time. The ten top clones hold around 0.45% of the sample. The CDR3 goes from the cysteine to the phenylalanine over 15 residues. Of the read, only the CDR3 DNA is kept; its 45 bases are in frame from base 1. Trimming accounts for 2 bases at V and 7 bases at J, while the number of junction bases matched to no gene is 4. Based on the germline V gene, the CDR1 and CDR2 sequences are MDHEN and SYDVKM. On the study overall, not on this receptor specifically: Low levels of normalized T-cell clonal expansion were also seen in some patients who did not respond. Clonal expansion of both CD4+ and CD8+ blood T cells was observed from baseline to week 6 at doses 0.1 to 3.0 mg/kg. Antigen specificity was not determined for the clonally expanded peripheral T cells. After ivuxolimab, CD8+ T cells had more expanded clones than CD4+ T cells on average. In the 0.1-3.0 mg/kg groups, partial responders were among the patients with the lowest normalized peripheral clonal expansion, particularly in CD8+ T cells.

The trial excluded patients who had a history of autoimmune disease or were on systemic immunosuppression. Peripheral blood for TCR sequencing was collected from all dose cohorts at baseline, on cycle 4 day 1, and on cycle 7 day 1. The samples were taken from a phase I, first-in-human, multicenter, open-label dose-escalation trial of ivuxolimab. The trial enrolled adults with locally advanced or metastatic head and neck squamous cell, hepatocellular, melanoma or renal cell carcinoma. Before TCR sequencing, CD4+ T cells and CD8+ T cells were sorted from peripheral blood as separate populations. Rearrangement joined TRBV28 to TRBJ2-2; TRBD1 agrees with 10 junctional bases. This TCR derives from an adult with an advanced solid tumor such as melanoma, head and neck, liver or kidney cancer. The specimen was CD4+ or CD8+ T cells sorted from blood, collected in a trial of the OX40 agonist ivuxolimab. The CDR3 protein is CASSLGQGGIGELFF. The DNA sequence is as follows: TGTGCCAGCAGTTTAGGACAGGGGGGAATCGGGGAGCTGTTTTTT.